This T cell receptor beta chain derives from a study of beta chain features in type 1 diabetes. The study's findings and limits: When VDJ junctions were examined, type 1 diabetes patients showed fewer insertions and more deletions.

Germline V gene lookup returns CDR1 MGHDK and CDR2 SYGVNS. This CDR3 spans 15 amino acids. V lost 0 bases and J 1 base, leaving 9 bases between the germline ends. The entirety of the isolated RNA underwent reverse transcription, so expressed TCRB transcripts were sequenced. This table comes from immunoSEQ multiplex PCR, and its TCRdb copy is limited to in-frame clones, with some not included. This table holds 310,000 or so clones, roughly 9.6% found once. The sample holds a few counts of this clone. The antigen is not known. Specimen: naive CD4+ T cells from blood. This sequence was found in a woman aged 25 to 39 in good health. The chain has TRBV25-1 and TRBJ2-5; D may be TRBD2 (6 bases). This CDR3 is CASSEYGGPQETQYF. In DNA, the CDR3 is TGTGCCAGCAGTGAATATGGAGGGCCCCAAGAGACCCAGTACTTC. The entire variable domain, with the rest obtained from reference TRBV25-1 and TRBJ2-5, is as follows: EADIYQTPRYLVIGTGKKITLECSQTMGHDKMYWYQQDPGMELHLIHYSYGVNSTEKGDLSSESTVSRIRTEHFPLTLESARPSHTSQYLCASSEYGGPQETQYFGPGTRLLVL.